This T cell receptor (beta chain) was identified in a study of T cell repertoires in cytomegalovirus infection. Study context: Alongside well-studied HLA-B-restricted CMV epitopes, recently identified HLA-C-restricted CMV epitopes were also used.

Notes on this clonotype: Its antigen is unknown.

This CDR3 spans 16 amino acids. V shed 4 bases, J shed 4 bases, and the junction held 8 bases outside the gene matches. From germline, CDR1 is MNHEY and CDR2 SVGAGI. TCRdb recomputed calls from the reads with MiXCR, one row per CDR3 protein. The table includes a few hundred thousand distinct CDR3 sequences, around 30% detected once. This sequence joins TRBV6-5 and TRBJ1-3; 9 bases align to TRBD1. This clonotype originated in a human donor in good health (CMV status not recorded). Some clones in this sample may be carry-over from other donors' samples. Source: cultured PBMCs, taken from culture after CMV antigen stimulation. The CDR3 loop reads CASSLTGQGIGNTIYF. The CDR3 region has the DNA TGTGCCAGCAGTTTGACGGGACAGGGTATCGGAAACACCATATATTTT.